This record covers a single T cell receptor beta chain. The CDR3 length is 18 residues. The V end was cut by 4 bases, the J end by 1 base, with 23 bases between. Germline loops: CDR1 SGHNT, CDR2 YYREEE (reference sequence). The sample originates from a study of cytomegalovirus exposure and HLA in healthy donors. Primers for the PCR totalled 60 Vbeta and 13 Jbeta. Using immunoSEQ multiplex PCR, the repertoire was profiled, and TCRdb retains in-frame clones only, with some absent. Of fewer than 140,000 clones listed, 65% to 80% are singletons. This TCR was sampled from a man between 60 and 75 years old in good health and CMV-seronegative. This sequence joins TRBV5-4 and TRBJ1-1, with D maybe TRBD1 (6 bases). The source material was PBMCs. CDR3 sequence (DNA): TGTGCCAGCAGCAAAGCCAGGGGTACGAACGGGGCGAACACTGAAGCTTTCTTT. Protein sequence: CASSKARGTNGANTEAFF.